What follows is one T cell receptor (beta chain) and its context. Here immunoSEQ multiplex PCR was the method, and the copy in TCRdb shows in-frame clones only, minus some. The sample contains tens of thousands of clones, roughly 88% of which appear only once. The sample comes from a study of blood T cell repertoires in COVID-19. The CDR3 sequence is 15 residues long. The germline CDR1 and CDR2 sequences are GTSNPN and SVGIG (reference sequence). V lost 3 bases to trimming and J lost 0 bases, with 14 bases between them. The rearrangement uses TRBV30 and TRBJ1-1; D gene uncertain. The TCR sequence derives from a human donor in a cohort sampled during active COVID-19. Sequenced sample: peripheral blood. CDR3 sequence reads: CAWRNPGILNTEAFF. DNA of the CDR3: TGTGCCTGGAGGAATCCGGGTATTCTGAACACTGAAGCTTTCTTT. The whole variable domain, filled in from reference TRBV30 and TRBJ1-1, reads SQTIHQWPATLVQPVGSPLSLECTVEGTSNPNLYWYRQAAGRGLQLLFYSVGIGQISSEVPQNLSASRPQDRQFILSSKKLLLSDSGFYLCAWRNPGILNTEAFFGQGTRLTVV.